A selection of T cell receptor beta chains follows, all from one sample in a study of shared clonotypes between healthy human individuals. Here immunoSEQ multiplex PCR was the method, and the copy in TCRdb shows in-frame clones only, minus some. The table records millions of clones, approximately 94% of them present only once. Sequencing was performed on naive CD8+ T cells sorted from blood. These receptors all come from a man aged 18 to 35 in good health. Each CDR3 is given with its conserved first and last residue. A D gene is named only where the DNA matches it firmly. Where a row states a size, it is once, few, many or the class of an expanded clone; other rows omit it.

v_call,clone_size,d_call,j_call,cdr3_aa,cdr3_nt
TRBV5-1,.,TRBD2,TRBJ2-1,CASSFRRGAFYNEQFF,TGCGCCAGCAGCTTCAGGCGGGGGGCCTTCTACAATGAGCAGTTCTTC
TRBV19,.,.,TRBJ1-4,CASKKSAGRDEKLFF,TGTGCCAGTAAGAAGTCGGCAGGACGGGATGAAAAACTGTTTTTT
TRBV9,.,.,TRBJ2-2,CASSPRNTGELFF,TGTGCCAGCAGCCCTCGGAACACCGGGGAGCTGTTTTTT
TRBV2,.,.,TRBJ1-4,CASIKEGTNEKLFF,TGTGCCAGCATCAAGGAGGGTACTAATGAAAAACTGTTTTTT
TRBV7-2,.,.,TRBJ2-7,CASSLEVGGLVSYEQYF,TGTGCCAGCAGCTTAGAAGTTGGAGGGCTAGTGTCCTACGAGCAGTACTTC
TRBV4-3,.,.,TRBJ1-2,CASSQVGLPEDYGYTF,TGCGCCAGCAGCCAAGTCGGGCTACCGGAGGACTATGGCTACACCTTC
TRBV11-2,.,.,TRBJ1-3,CASSLVRQPTTGNTIYF,TGTGCCAGCAGCTTAGTCAGACAACCAACCACTGGAAACACCATATATTTT
TRBV10-3,.,TRBD2,TRBJ2-2,CAISDRDGLAVTGELFF,TGTGCCATCAGTGACCGCGACGGACTAGCGGTCACCGGGGAGCTGTTTTTT
TRBV30,.,.,TRBJ1-1,CAWSETGRWGNTEAFF,TGTGCCTGGAGTGAAACAGGGCGCTGGGGGAACACTGAAGCTTTCTTT
TRBV27,.,.,TRBJ2-1,CASSLSMGPRSYEQFF,TGTGCCAGCAGTTTATCTATGGGACCCAGAAGCTATGAGCAGTTCTTC
TRBV27,once,TRBD1,TRBJ2-5,CASSFEGARVETQYF,TGTGCCAGCAGTTTCGAGGGGGCTCGAGTGGAGACCCAGTACTTC
TRBV7-9,once,.,TRBJ2-5,CASSYPTGLGETQYF,TGTGCCAGCAGCTACCCTACGGGCCTTGGTGAGACCCAGTACTTC
TRBV30,.,.,TRBJ2-7,CAWSVGVYEQYF,TGTGCCTGGAGTGTAGGGGTATACGAGCAGTACTTC
TRBV29-1,.,TRBD1,TRBJ2-7,CSATDRLFYYEQYF,TGCAGCGCAACGGACAGGCTTTTTTACTACGAGCAGTACTTC
TRBV5-4,.,.,TRBJ2-1,CASSSSALPNEQFF,TGTGCCAGCAGCTCTAGCGCGCTTCCCAATGAGCAGTTCTTC
TRBV10-1,.,.,TRBJ1-2,CASSRTGSNYGYTF,TGCGCCAGCAGTAGAACAGGTTCTAACTATGGCTACACCTTC
TRBV29-1,.,.,TRBJ2-1,CSVVEDAPYNEQFF,TGCAGCGTTGTGGAAGACGCGCCCTACAATGAGCAGTTCTTC
TRBV6-6,.,TRBD1,TRBJ1-1,CASSQPGDRGWTEAFF,TGTGCCAGCAGTCAACCAGGGGACAGGGGTTGGACTGAAGCTTTCTTT
TRBV7-8,.,.,TRBJ2-7,CASSNRGISEQYF,TGTGCCAGCAGTAATCGAGGGATCTCCGAGCAGTACTTC
TRBV4-1,.,TRBD1,TRBJ2-7,CASSQVPGQGFYEQYF,TGCGCCAGCAGCCAAGTCCCAGGACAGGGTTTTTACGAGCAGTACTTC
TRBV9,.,.,TRBJ2-7,CASSPSLGSYEQYF,TGTGCCAGCAGCCCATCGTTGGGTTCCTACGAGCAGTACTTC
TRBV4-3,.,TRBD2,TRBJ2-3,CASSQEVAGEGVTDTQYF,TGCGCCAGCAGCCAAGAAGTAGCGGGAGAAGGGGTGACAGATACGCAGTATTTT
TRBV6-5,.,TRBD2,TRBJ2-1,CASSYTSGGTYNEQFF,TGTGCCAGCAGTTACACTAGCGGGGGGACCTACAATGAGCAGTTCTTC
TRBV11-3,.,TRBD1,TRBJ2-3,CASSRTGAGGTDTQYF,TGTGCCAGCAGCCGAACAGGGGCAGGGGGCACAGATACGCAGTATTTT
TRBV11-2,.,.,TRBJ1-1,CASTFGRKNTEAFF,TGTGCCAGCACCTTTGGACGGAAGAACACTGAAGCTTTCTTT
TRBV9,.,.,TRBJ1-1,CASSVDGAITEAFF,TGTGCCAGCAGCGTAGACGGGGCTATCACTGAAGCTTTCTTT
TRBV27,.,TRBD2,TRBJ2-7,CASSLSGMAGEEQYF,TGTGCCAGCAGTTTATCGGGAATGGCGGGGGAGGAGCAGTACTTC
TRBV11-2,.,TRBD2,TRBJ2-7,CASSLAGGTYEQYF,TGTGCCAGCAGCTTAGCGGGAGGTACCTACGAGCAGTACTTC
TRBV13,.,TRBD2,TRBJ2-1,CASSAAGASGKNEQFF,TGTGCCAGCAGCGCCGCGGGGGCTAGCGGGAAAAATGAGCAGTTCTTC
TRBV7-9,.,.,TRBJ1-3,CASSLSPQGPDGNTIYF,TGTGCCAGCAGCTTAAGCCCCCAGGGGCCGGATGGAAACACCATATATTTT
TRBV19,once,.,TRBJ2-7,CASSIRTESYEQYF,TGTGCCAGTAGTATTAGGACAGAATCCTACGAGCAGTACTTC
TRBV13,.,TRBD2,TRBJ2-7,CASSATSGQPYEQYF,TGTGCCAGCAGCGCGACTAGCGGGCAGCCCTACGAGCAGTACTTC
TRBV7-9,once,.,TRBJ2-3,CASTQFILGRSTDTQYF,TGTGCCAGCACCCAATTTATTTTAGGGAGAAGCACAGATACGCAGTATTTT
TRBV10-2,once,.,TRBJ1-1,CASRGLTEMNTEAFF,TGCGCCAGCAGGGGGCTAACCGAGATGAACACTGAAGCTTTCTTT
TRBV29-1,.,.,TRBJ2-2,CSVNRVGTGELFF,TGCAGCGTAAACAGGGTTGGGACCGGGGAGCTGTTTTTT
TRBV30,.,TRBD1,TRBJ2-7,CACLGTGPIYEQYF,TGTGCCTGCCTCGGGACAGGGCCCATCTACGAGCAGTACTTC
TRBV6-5,.,TRBD2,TRBJ2-1,CASSYSIGGIDNEQFF,TGTGCCAGCAGTTACTCGATCGGGGGGATCGACAATGAGCAGTTCTTC
TRBV6-1,.,.,TRBJ2-7,CASSESYEQYF,TGTGCCAGCAGTGAATCCTACGAGCAGTACTTC
TRBV6-5,.,TRBD2,TRBJ2-5,CASSSASGANQETQYF,TGTGCCAGCAGTTCCGCTAGCGGAGCTAACCAAGAGACCCAGTACTTC
TRBV13,.,TRBD1,TRBJ1-5,CASSPGTVVQPQHF,TGTGCCAGCAGCCCAGGGACAGTCGTACAGCCCCAGCATTTT
TRBV30,.,TRBD1,TRBJ1-2,CAWSPTGTADYGYTF,TGTGCCTGGAGTCCGACCGGGACAGCAGACTATGGCTACACCTTC
TRBV4-1,once,.,TRBJ2-7,CASSQVSAAYEQYF,TGCGCCAGCAGCCAAGTGAGTGCCGCCTACGAGCAGTACTTC
TRBV7-9,.,TRBD2,TRBJ2-7,CASSPLGLAGGYEQYF,TGTGCCAGCAGCCCCCTGGGGCTAGCGGGAGGATACGAGCAGTACTTC
TRBV28,.,TRBD1,TRBJ1-5,CASSFGQGYQPQHF,TGTGCCAGCAGTTTTGGACAGGGTTATCAGCCCCAGCATTTT
TRBV9,.,.,TRBJ2-3,CASSEGGAGTDTQYF,TGTGCCAGCAGCGAGGGGGGGGCCGGGACAGATACGCAGTATTTT
TRBV4-2,.,TRBD2,TRBJ2-7,CASAPGLGSYEQYF,TGTGCCAGCGCTCCGGGACTAGGTTCCTACGAGCAGTACTTC
TRBV7-8,.,TRBD2,TRBJ2-3,CASSIPGLASADTQYF,TGCGCCAGCAGCATACCGGGACTAGCAAGCGCAGATACGCAGTATTTT
TRBV5-4,.,TRBD1,TRBJ2-7,CASSLGDSVREQYF,TGTGCCAGCAGCTTGGGGGACAGCGTGAGGGAGCAGTACTTC
TRBV28,.,.,TRBJ1-2,CATQDRANYGYTF,TGTGCCACCCAGGACAGAGCTAACTATGGCTACACCTTC
TRBV5-4,.,.,TRBJ2-7,CASSLTRVTYEQYF,TGTGCCAGCAGCTTGACCAGGGTAACCTACGAGCAGTACTTC
TRBV5-6,.,.,TRBJ2-5,CASRVAGVIEETQYF,TGTGCCAGCAGGGTAGCTGGAGTGATAGAAGAGACCCAGTACTTC
TRBV7-9,.,.,TRBJ1-2,CASSLGPGGYTF,TGTGCCAGCAGCTTGGGGCCGGGCGGCTACACCTTC
TRBV28,.,.,TRBJ1-6,CASRADSYNSPLHF,TGTGCCAGCAGAGCTGACTCCTATAATTCACCCCTCCACTTT